A selection of T cell receptor beta chains follows, all from one sample in a study of a mutant IDH1 vaccine in newly diagnosed glioma. For these TCRs, the target antigens are not known. Data came from immunoSEQ multiplex PCR; TCRdb stores just in-frame clones and leaves some out. The table has under 70,000 clones, over 70% seen once. Sequencing was performed on PBMCs, taken from a glioma patient whose treatment included an IDH1 peptide vaccine. The receptors here all came from a man aged 18-30 years with glioma. Each CDR3 is given with its conserved first and last residue. The D gene is left open where the match is weak. Clone size appears in some rows only: once, few, many, or a class for an expanded clone.

j_gene | v_gene | abundance | d_gene | CDR3nt | CDR3aa
TRBJ1-1 | TRBV18 | - | - | TGTGCCAGCTCACCTCTGGGGAACACTGAAGCTTTCTTT | CASSPLGNTEAFF
TRBJ1-2 | TRBV7-9 | few | - | TGTGCCAGCGCTAAGGCAAGAGGGCGCAGTGATGGCTACACCTTC | CASAKARGRSDGYTF
TRBJ2-7 | TRBV30 | - | - | TGTGCCTGGAGTGTTCGGCAGATATACGAGCAGTACTTC | CAWSVRQIYEQYF
TRBJ1-5 | TRBV4-1 | - | - | TGCGCCAGCAGCCAGGGACGGAAAAGCAATCAGCCCCAGCATTTT | CASSQGRKSNQPQHF
TRBJ1-2 | TRBV5-6 | - | - | TGTGCCAGCAGCTTGGCAGGGACTGGAGTGTCCTATGGCTACACCTTC | CASSLAGTGVSYGYTF
TRBJ1-1 | TRBV27 | - | - | TGTGCCAGCGCCTCAGGTACTGAAGCTTTCTTT | CASASGTEAFF
TRBJ2-1 | TRBV30 | - | - | TGTGCCTGGACTGTTAGGAGGGCTGAGCAGTTCTTC | CAWTVRRAEQFF
TRBJ2-7 | TRBV7-2 | - | TRBD2 | TGTGCCAGCAGCTTCGGGGGGGCTAGAGTTTACGAGCAGTACTTC | CASSFGGARVYEQYF
TRBJ1-5 | TRBV10-3 | - | TRBD1 | TGTGCCATCAGGGGACAGGGAAGCAATCAGCCCCAGCATTTT | CAIRGQGSNQPQHF
TRBJ1-5 | TRBV11-2 | few | - | TGTGCCAGCAGCGAACAGACAGGTCTCAATCAGCCCCAGCATTTT | CASSEQTGLNQPQHF
TRBJ1-1 | TRBV7-9 | - | - | TGTGCCAGCAGCCTCGGCTTGGGGGCCCCCACTGAAGCTTTCTTT | CASSLGLGAPTEAFF
TRBJ1-3 | TRBV4-1 | - | TRBD1 | TGCGCCAGCAGCCGATTGACAGGGGGCTCGAATCTTGCTGGAAACACCATATATTTT | CASSRLTGGSNLAGNTIYF
TRBJ2-7 | TRBV30 | - | - | TGTGCCTGGTCCGGGCCAAGGGTCCCCTCCTACGAGCAGTACTTC | CAWSGPRVPSYEQYF
TRBJ1-4 | TRBV7-8 | - | - | TGTGCCAGCAGCTTAGTAACTGGGTCAGTCGGCTCGGAAAAACTGTTTTTT | CASSLVTGSVGSEKLFF
TRBJ1-2 | TRBV5-1 | - | TRBD1 | TGCGCCAGCAGCTCGCAACAGGGGGGAAGCTATGGCTACACCTTC | CASSSQQGGSYGYTF
TRBJ2-1 | TRBV19 | - | - | TGTGCCAGTAGTACTGGGTACAATGAGCAGTTCTTC | CASSTGYNEQFF
TRBJ1-1 | TRBV27 | once | - | TGTGCCAGCAGTTTAGTTAAAGAGGGTAGGGACACTGAAGCTTTCTTT | CASSLVKEGRDTEAFF
TRBJ1-1 | TRBV27 | - | - | TGTGCCAGCGGAGAGGGGGAGTACACTGAAGCTTTCTTT | CASGEGEYTEAFF
TRBJ2-7 | TRBV4-2 | - | - | TGTGCCAGCAGCCAAGAGGTGACCTACGAGCAGTACTTC | CASSQEVTYEQYF
TRBJ1-5 | TRBV27 | - | TRBD1 | TGTGCCAGCAGTTGGGACAGGGACAACAATCAGCCCCAGCATTTT | CASSWDRDNNQPQHF
TRBJ2-1 | TRBV28 | - | - | TGTGCCAGCAGTTTACGTAGAGTCAATGAGCAGTTCTTC | CASSLRRVNEQFF
TRBJ2-4 | TRBV5-8 | - | - | TGTGCCAGCAGCTTGTGGGGAGGGCAGGGGAACATTCAGTACTTC | CASSLWGGQGNIQYF
TRBJ1-5 | TRBV7-2 | - | - | TGTGCCAGCAGCTTCCAAGGGGAGTATCAGCCCCAGCATTTT | CASSFQGEYQPQHF
TRBJ2-7 | TRBV7-2 | - | - | TGTGCCAGCAGCTTTCGGCGGGACTCCTACGAGCAGTACTTC | CASSFRRDSYEQYF
TRBJ2-1 | TRBV5-1 | - | TRBD1 | TGCGCCAGCAGCTGGGGCCCCGGGGGCAGGGGGCTTTTCTTC | CASSWGPGGRGLFF
TRBJ1-4 | TRBV2 | - | - | TGTGCCAGCAGTCCGGTCGGCAGAAAGGAAAAACTGTTTTTT | CASSPVGRKEKLFF
TRBJ1-1 | TRBV19 | - | TRBD1 | TGTGCCAGTAGTATAGTCCCGGACAGGTTGGCTGAAGCTTTCTTT | CASSIVPDRLAEAFF
TRBJ2-5 | TRBV5-4 | - | TRBD1 | TGTGCCAGCAGTCAAACCGGGACAGAAGAGACCCAGTACTTC | CASSQTGTEETQYF
TRBJ1-2 | TRBV2 | - | - | TGTGCCAGCAGTGCCGTTGGGGACCGGGGGTATGGCTACACCTTC | CASSAVGDRGYGYTF
TRBJ2-1 | TRBV9 | - | TRBD2 | TGTGCCAGCAGCGTAGAACTAGCGGTCTACAATGAGCAGTTCTTC | CASSVELAVYNEQFF
TRBJ1-1 | TRBV7-9 | - | TRBD1 | TGTGCCAGCAGCTCCGGACAGGGGATGAACACTGAAGCTTTCTTT | CASSSGQGMNTEAFF
TRBJ1-4 | TRBV7-8 | few | - | TGTGCCAGCAGCTTAAGGGGGATATTTGATGAAAAACTGTTTTTT | CASSLRGIFDEKLFF
TRBJ1-5 | TRBV4-1 | - | - | TGCGCCAGCAGCCAAGAAAGGGGAGGGTGGGGACAGCCCCAGCATTTT | CASSQERGGWGQPQHF
TRBJ2-1 | TRBV7-2 | - | - | TGTGCCAGCAGCTTAGGACTGTTTAATGAGCAGTTCTTC | CASSLGLFNEQFF
TRBJ1-1 | TRBV6-5 | - | - | TGTGCCAGCAGTTACCGGCGTGAAGCTTTCTTT | CASSYRREAFF
TRBJ2-7 | TRBV9 | - | TRBD1 | TGTGCCAGCAGCCGACAGGGACCGTCCTACGAGCAGTACTTC | CASSRQGPSYEQYF
TRBJ1-2 | TRBV6-5 | - | - | TGTGCCAGCAGGGGCTATGGCTACACCTTC | CASRGYGYTF
TRBJ1-1 | TRBV28 | few | - | TGTGCCAGCAGTTTTAATCCGTACACTGAAGCTTTCTTT | CASSFNPYTEAFF
TRBJ1-2 | TRBV7-9 | - | - | TGTGCCAGCAGCTTCCCCGCAGGGGCCTATGGCTACACCTTC | CASSFPAGAYGYTF
TRBJ1-5 | TRBV27 | few | - | TGTGCCAGCAGCCTCGGGGGGGGCCTAGGGCAGCCCCAGCATTTT | CASSLGGGLGQPQHF
TRBJ1-2 | TRBV7-2 | - | - | TGTGCCAGCAGCTTAGCGCTCAGGAACTATGGCTACACCTTC | CASSLALRNYGYTF
TRBJ1-6 | TRBV30 | few | TRBD1 | TGTGCCTGGAGTGTTGGGACAGGGGACTCACCCCTCCACTTT | CAWSVGTGDSPLHF
TRBJ1-3 | TRBV6-1 | - | - | TGTGCCAGCAGTCCCAACTACTCTGGAAACACCATATATTTT | CASSPNYSGNTIYF
TRBJ1-4 | TRBV2 | - | - | TGTGCCAGCAGTGAAGGGAAGATGGTCGGCCTAACTAATGAAAAACTGTTTTTT | CASSEGKMVGLTNEKLFF
TRBJ1-3 | TRBV7-3 | - | - | TGTGCCAGCAGCTTGGGGTTCTCTGGAAACACCATATATTTT | CASSLGFSGNTIYF
TRBJ2-7 | TRBV30 | - | - | TGTGCCTGGACCAGGGGAGGCCCCTTCTACGAGCAGTACTTC | CAWTRGGPFYEQYF
TRBJ1-1 | TRBV6-5 | - | TRBD1 | TGTGCCAGCAGTTACTCGTTCGGACAGGGGGCGAAAGCTTTCTTT | CASSYSFGQGAKAFF